The 16 T cell receptor beta chains below come from one sample, sequenced in a study of metastatic and nonmetastatic thyroid tumors. MiXCR was used by TCRdb to re-call the PCR reads. The data show roughly 15,000 clones, 20% to 30% seen once. No treatment of any kind had been given to any patient before thyroid surgery. The sequenced sample was tumor tissue. Source of these receptors: a female donor with papillary thyroid cancer or a benign thyroid nodule (not recorded which). Some clones in this sample may be carry-over from other donors' samples.

This clone was seen only a few times. A clone one base away is much larger, so this may be a read error. The chain combines TRBV20-1 with TRBJ1-1; D gene unclear. This CDR3 has 11 residues. V dropped 8 bases and J dropped 2 bases, with 9 bases sitting between them. Per the germline V gene, CDR1 is DFQATT and CDR2 is SNEGSKA (reference sequence). The CDR3 coding sequence is TGCAGTAAATGGTTTAACACTGAAGCTTTCTTT. It yields the protein CSKWFNTEAFF.

This clone is medium-sized within its sample. The V and J genes are TRBV5-6 and TRBJ1-2; D gene unclear. The CDR3 is 17 amino acids. Germline V CDR1 and CDR2: SGHDT, YYEEEE. V shed 1 base and J shed 4 bases, with 20 bases lying between them. The CDR3 DNA is TGTGCCAGCAGCTTGCCGGGCCGAAATTTTGGGCGCTATGGCTACACCTTC. Protein product: CASSLPGRNFGRYGYTF.

The chain has TRBV11-2 and TRBJ2-1; unclear D gene. Germline lookup yields CDR1 SGHAT and CDR2 FQNNGV. With 0 bases removed from V and 6 bases from J, the gap between germline ends came to 6 bases. This CDR3 has 13 amino acids. CDR3 coding DNA: TGTGCCAGCAGCTTAGAGAACTTCAATGAGCAGTTCTTC. Translated: CASSLENFNEQFF.

The chain uses TRBV6-1 and TRBJ1-1, with D maybe TRBD1 (5 bases). Trimming left V 7 bases short and J 1 base short, with 10 bases between. This CDR3 spans 13 amino acids. Germline V gives CDR1 MNHNS, CDR2 SASEGT. The DNA of the CDR3 is TGTGCCAGCACTCGGGGGAGGAACACTGAAGCTTTCTTT. Translating gives CASTRGRNTEAFF.

There are many counts of this clone. The chain employs TRBV27 and TRBJ1-5, with D possibly being TRBD1 (6 bases). CDR1 MNHEY and CDR2 SMNVEV come from the germline V gene (reference sequence). This CDR3 comprises 14 residues. The V and J ends lost 4 bases and 4 bases respectively, with 11 bases between them. CDR3 loop: CASSSRGGNQPQHF. The CDR3 DNA reads TGTGCCAGCAGTTCTAGGGGGGGAAATCAGCCCCAGCATTTT.

This clone was counted ten times or more. This chain connects TRBV20-1 to TRBJ2-5; 7 nucleotides match TRBD2. This CDR3 is 15 amino acids long. CDR1 and CDR2 from the germline V gene are DFQATT and SNEGSKA (reference sequence). Unmatched junction bases numbered 7, after V lost 3 bases and J lost 0 bases. Here the CDR3 DNA reads TGCAGTGCTAGTGGAGGGCGGGGGTACCAAGAGACCCAGTACTTC. Translated: CSASGGRGYQETQYF.

The table lists this clone with many counts. The chain joins TRBV6-4 to TRBJ2-7; no clear D gene. The V gene's germline CDR1 is MRHNA and CDR2 SNTAGT. The CDR3 loop spans 13 amino acids. Between the trimmed V and J ends, which lost 0 bases and 6 bases, there was a span of 9 bases. CDR3 residues: CASSDSRNSEQYF. The CDR3 DNA reads as TGTGCCAGCAGTGACTCCCGGAACAGCGAGCAGTACTTC.

Many counts were recorded for this clone. This sequence joins TRBV10-3 and TRBJ1-2, with TRBD1 matching 9 bases. CDR1 ENHRY and CDR2 SYGVKD come from the germline V gene. CDR3 size: 12 residues. Losses at the gene ends were 7 bases for V and 8 bases for J; bases not matched to a gene: 5. DNA for the CDR3: TGTGCCATCATAGGACAGGGGCAAGGCTACACCTTC. Translated, it gives CAIIGQGQGYTF.

By its share, this clone is large. The gene calls are TRBV4-1 and TRBJ1-2, with 9 bases fitting TRBD1. The CDR3 totals 14 residues. V lost 2 bases, J lost 7 bases, and 5 bases stayed unmatched. The germline V gene encodes CDR1 MGHRA and CDR2 YSYEKL. In nucleotides, the CDR3 is TGCGCCAGCAGCCAACTGGACAGGGGAGGTGGCTACACCTTC. This translates into CASSQLDRGGGYTF.

This clone has a count of ten or more. The rearrangement uses TRBV20-1 and TRBJ2-1; 10 nucleotides agree with TRBD2. Germline values: CDR1 DFQATT, CDR2 SNEGSKA (reference sequence). The CDR3 spans 15 residues. The V and J ends lost 0 bases and 7 bases, in that order; junction bases with no gene match: 6. CDR3 coding DNA: TGCAGTGCTAGAGAAAGCGGGAGGGATATAAATGAGCAGTTCTTC. Encoded protein: CSARESGRDINEQFF.

Many counts were recorded for this clone. At one boundary the junction diverges from the germline segment, which might be a read error. This specimen includes other DNA sequences encoding the same CDR3. V usage is TRBV3-1 and J usage is TRBJ2-3, with D unresolved. Germline V gene data show CDR1 as LGHDT and CDR2 as YNNKEL (reference sequence). The CDR3 has 14 amino acids. This CDR3 is CASSQDVNTDTQYF. CDR3 nucleotide sequence: TGCGCCAGCAGCCAAGACGTGAACACAGATACGCAGTATTTT.

There are many counts of this clone. V gene TRBV6-2 or TRBV6-3 combines with J gene TRBJ2-7, with D maybe TRBD2 (5 bases). This CDR3 is 12 amino acids long. Germline lookup yields CDR1 MNHEY and CDR2 SVGEGT. Trimming removed 5 bases at V and 0 bases at J, with 5 bases between. The CDR3 sequence: CASSLASYEQYF. The CDR3 DNA follows: TGTGCCAGCAGTCTAGCCTCCTACGAGCAGTACTTC.

This clone was observed once. The chain joins TRBV10-3 to TRBJ2-3; 7 positions match TRBD1. The CDR3 has 20 residues. The germline V gene has CDR1 ENHRY and CDR2 SYGVKD. J gave up 2 bases and V 7 bases, and 24 bases lay outside the gene matches. CDR3 loop: CAINVTPLYRGKRYTDTQYF. CDR3 DNA sequence: TGTGCCATCAACGTAACTCCCCTCTACAGGGGTAAGCGATACACAGATACGCAGTATTTT.

J is TRBJ1-2 and V is TRBV27; D not resolved. Trimming shortened V by 8 bases and J by 6 bases, and 16 bases separated the two germline ends. The CDR3 covers 13 residues. Germline lookup yields CDR1 MNHEY and CDR2 SMNVEV (reference sequence). DNA of the CDR3: TGTGCCAGCTTGGACTCAAGCTCACATGGCTACACCTTC. As protein: CASLDSSSHGYTF.

This clone was picked up a small number of times. This may be a read error, as it is one base from a much larger clone. V gene TRBV25-1 combines with J gene TRBJ2-7; no definite D call. CDR1 is MGHDK and CDR2 is SYGVNS in the germline V gene. There are 12 residues in the CDR3. The V and J ends lost 5 bases and 4 bases respectively, with 9 bases between them. The CDR3 loop is CASSPSGYEQYF. DNA of the CDR3: TGTGCCAGCAGTCCCAGTGGATACGAGCAGTACTTC.

The gene calls are TRBV10-3 and TRBJ1-2; weak D call: TRBD1 (6 bases). There are 13 residues in the CDR3. Germline lookup yields CDR1 ENHRY and CDR2 SYGVKD. V was pared by 4 bases and J by 5 bases, with 11 bases between. CDR3 in amino acids: CAISGVRGYGYTF. CDR3 nucleotide sequence: TGTGCCATCAGTGGTGTCAGGGGATATGGCTACACCTTC.